These T cell receptor beta chains were read from a single sample in a study of cytomegalovirus exposure and HLA in healthy donors. Some clones are missing from TCRdb's copy, which holds only in-frame ones; the method was immunoSEQ multiplex PCR. This table has around 130,000 clones, roughly 80% appearing once. The sequenced sample consisted of PBMCs. The receptors were sampled from an older woman in good health and CMV-seronegative. CDR3s include the opening cysteine and the closing phenylalanine or tryptophan. D genes are given only for firm matches. Clone size appears in some rows only: once, few, many, or a class for an expanded clone.

. | . | TRBJ2-2 | TRBV7-3 | TGTGCCAGCAGCTCCCAACAGGGAAGGACCGGGGAGCTGTTTTTT | CASSSQQGRTGELFF
. | TRBD1 | TRBJ2-6 | TRBV5-5 | TGTGCCAGCAGCACACCGGGACAGGTTTTCTCTGGGGCCAACGTCCTGACTTTC | CASSTPGQVFSGANVLTF
. | TRBD1 | TRBJ1-1 | TRBV4-1 | TGCGCCAGCAGTCCTAGACGCCGACAGGGGAGGTCCCCGGTGGACACTGAAGCTTTCTTT | CASSPRRRQGRSPVDTEAFF
. | . | TRBJ2-5 | TRBV21-1 | TGTGCCAGCAGCTCAAGGGGACTAGCGGAAGTTCAAGAGACCCAGTACTTC | CASSSRGLAEVQETQYF
few | . | TRBJ2-3 | TRBV27 | TGTGCCACAGGGCGGTTGGGCACAGATACGCAGTATTTT | CATGRLGTDTQYF
few | TRBD1 | TRBJ1-6 | TRBV9 | TGTGCCAGCAGCCCCCGGACAGGTGGTGGATCACCCCTCCACTTT | CASSPRTGGGSPLHF
. | TRBD1 | TRBJ2-6 | TRBV7-3 | TGTGCCAGCAGCCGACAGGGTCAATCTGGGGCCAACGTCCTGACTTTC | CASSRQGQSGANVLTF
. | TRBD1 | TRBJ2-7 | TRBV27 | TGTGCCAGCAGTTTCCAACAGGGGCTAGTCTACGAGCAGTACTTC | CASSFQQGLVYEQYF
. | . | TRBJ1-4 | TRBV15 | TGTGCCACCAGCAGAGATCGTGGGGCGGGAGAAAAACTGTTTTTT | CATSRDRGAGEKLFF
. | TRBD1 | TRBJ1-4 | TRBV5-1 | TGCGCCAGCAGCTTGGGGACAGGCTATAATGAAAAACTGTTTTTT | CASSLGTGYNEKLFF
. | . | TRBJ1-5 | TRBV4-1 | TGCGCCAGCAGCCAAGATCCGCCTGGGAGGGGCAATCAGCCCCAGCATTTT | CASSQDPPGRGNQPQHF
. | TRBD1 | TRBJ1-2 | TRBV5-4 | TGTGCCAGCAGCCCCGGTGGGACAGCACATGGCTACACCTTC | CASSPGGTAHGYTF
once | TRBD2 | TRBJ2-1 | TRBV29-1 | TGCAGCGTTCAGCCTACTAGCGGGGTGAAGTTCTTC | CSVQPTSGVKFF
. | . | TRBJ2-2 | TRBV27 | TGTGCCAGCAGTTTATCCGGCGGGGCGGGGGGGGAGCTGTTTTTT | CASSLSGGAGGELFF
. | TRBD1 | TRBJ2-1 | TRBV2 | TGTGCCAGCAGTGGACAGGGGGCTTACAATGAGCAGTTCTTC | CASSGQGAYNEQFF
. | TRBD1 | TRBJ1-4 | TRBV5-6 | TGTGCCAGCAGCCGAACAGGGGGCCCGGATGAAAAACTGTTTTTT | CASSRTGGPDEKLFF
. | TRBD2 | TRBJ2-3 | TRBV7-3 | TGTGCCAGCAGCGCAGGCCCTCTAGCGGGAGTACCAGATACGCAGTATTTT | CASSAGPLAGVPDTQYF
. | TRBD2 | TRBJ2-5 | TRBV6-6 | TGTGCCAGCAGTTACTCGAAAGGCGGGAGGGGGTCCCAGTACTTC | CASSYSKGGRGSQYF
. | . | TRBJ2-7 | TRBV5-6 | TGTGCCAGCAGCCTTGGGGGCCACGAGCAGTACTTC | CASSLGGHEQYF
few | TRBD2 | TRBJ2-1 | TRBV2 | TGTGCCAGCAGGGAACTAGCGGGGGCGAACAATGAGCAGTTCTTC | CASRELAGANNEQFF
. | TRBD1 | TRBJ2-5 | TRBV2 | TGTGCCAGCAGGGCCTCCGGGACAGGGGGCTCAGGGACCCAGTACTTC | CASRASGTGGSGTQYF
once | . | TRBJ2-1 | TRBV5-1 | TGCGCCAGCACATCGAGACCTACTACCTACAATGAGCAGTTCTTC | CASTSRPTTYNEQFF
. | . | TRBJ1-4 | TRBV2 | TGTGCCAGCCGGAAACTCTACAGGGCAGCTGGTGAAAAACTGTTTTTT | CASRKLYRAAGEKLFF
. | . | TRBJ1-1 | TRBV30 | TGTGCCTGGGGGAGTTCAACTGAAGCTTTCTTT | CAWGSSTEAFF
. | TRBD1 | TRBJ1-2 | TRBV28 | TGTGCCAGCAGCCAACCTGTGCAGGGGGTGTTAAGCTATGGCTACACCTTC | CASSQPVQGVLSYGYTF
. | TRBD2 | TRBJ2-2 | TRBV4-1 | TGCGCCAGCAGCCAAGATCTAACCAGCGGGGCCCTGTGGGAGCTGTTTTTT | CASSQDLTSGALWELFF
. | . | TRBJ1-6 | TRBV5-1 | TGCGCCAGCAGCTTGGAGCAGGGCTATAATTCACCCCTCCACTTT | CASSLEQGYNSPLHF
. | TRBD2 | TRBJ2-2 | TRBV7-9 | TGTGCCAGCAGCTCTACTAGCGGGAGAAACGGGGAGCTGTTTTTT | CASSSTSGRNGELFF
once | TRBD2 | TRBJ2-2 | TRBV4-2 | TGTGCCAGCAGGACCGAGCGGGGGCGGGCCGGGGAGCTGTTTTTT | CASRTERGRAGELFF
. | TRBD2 | TRBJ2-3 | TRBV5-1 | TGCGCCAGCAGCTTAGTCGGGGCTAGCGGGGGGATCAGCACAGATACGCAGTATTTT | CASSLVGASGGISTDTQYF
once | TRBD1 | TRBJ1-1 | TRBV7-9 | TGTGCCAGCAGCCATTCCAGGGGGAGCACTGAAGCTTTCTTT | CASSHSRGSTEAFF
. | . | TRBJ2-3 | TRBV6-1 | TGTGCCAGCAGTGAAATCTATTCAACAGATACGCAGTATTTT | CASSEIYSTDTQYF
. | . | TRBJ2-5 | TRBV7-6 | TGTGCCAGCAGCCCACGGGTCCGACGGGAGACCCAGTACTTC | CASSPRVRRETQYF
few | TRBD1 | TRBJ2-3 | TRBV7-6 | TGTGCCAGCAGCACTCCGGGACAGTATTCAGATACGCAGTATTTT | CASSTPGQYSDTQYF
. | . | TRBJ2-3 | TRBV9 | TGTGCCAGCAGCGTAGGTGAGATAGGCACAGATACGCAGTATTTT | CASSVGEIGTDTQYF
. | . | TRBJ2-1 | TRBV5-1 | TGCGCCAGCAGCTTTTCCCAGGGGCCTTCTTATGAGCAGTTCTTC | CASSFSQGPSYEQFF
. | TRBD1 | TRBJ1-5 | TRBV7-6 | TGTGCCAGCAGCCAGGACAGGGTTGGTCAGCCCCAGCATTTT | CASSQDRVGQPQHF
. | TRBD2 | TRBJ2-5 | TRBV5-1 | TGCGCCAGCAGCTTGGCCCCTAGCGGGAGGGCCCCTCAAGAGACCCAGTACTTC | CASSLAPSGRAPQETQYF
. | TRBD1 | TRBJ1-4 | TRBV30 | TGTGCCTGGAGTGTACGCAGGGGGAATGAAAAACTGTTTTTT | CAWSVRRGNEKLFF
. | TRBD2 | TRBJ2-2 | TRBV9 | TGTGCCAGCAGCGTAGGGGACTATAACACCGGGGAGCTGTTTTTT | CASSVGDYNTGELFF
. | . | TRBJ1-1 | TRBV6-5 | TGTGCCAGCAGTTTTGTCCAGAGGGCTGAAGCTTTCTTT | CASSFVQRAEAFF
. | TRBD1 | TRBJ1-2 | TRBV28 | TGTGCCAGCAGTTCCGGGACAGGGGTGTTCGGCTACACCTTC | CASSSGTGVFGYTF
. | TRBD1 | TRBJ2-3 | TRBV25-1 | TGTGCCAGCAGTGAATTAAGGACAGGGAGGACAGATACGCAGTATTTT | CASSELRTGRTDTQYF
. | TRBD1 | TRBJ2-6 | TRBV30 | TGTGCCTGGAGTGCCGGGACAGGGGTATCTGGGGCCAACGTCCTGACTTTC | CAWSAGTGVSGANVLTF
. | . | TRBJ2-5 | TRBV10-3 | TGTGCCAGCTCGGGTCAGTACCAAGAGACCCAGTACTTC | CASSGQYQETQYF
. | TRBD2 | TRBJ2-1 | TRBV7-6 | TGTGCCAGCAGCTTACAGGGACGGGGGGTTGTCAATGAGCAGTTCTTC | CASSLQGRGVVNEQFF
. | TRBD2 | TRBJ2-1 | TRBV7-8 | TGTGCCAGTAGCTTAGTTGGTTCTACTAGCGGGGTGGGGGAGCAGTTCTTC | CASSLVGSTSGVGEQFF
. | . | TRBJ2-2 | TRBV5-4 | TGTGCCAGCAGCTTTGCGAGATCCGGGGAGCTGTTTTTT | CASSFARSGELFF
. | TRBD1 | TRBJ2-7 | TRBV7-2 | TGTGCCAGCAGCAGAGGGACAGGGGATCAGAAGTACTTC | CASSRGTGDQKYF
. | . | TRBJ2-7 | TRBV15 | TGTGCCACCAGCACACAATTCGGGGTCTCCTACGAGCAGTACTTC | CATSTQFGVSYEQYF
. | TRBD1 | TRBJ2-7 | TRBV28 | TGTGCCAGCAGTTCCTACTCATCCCTGGACAGGTCGAAAATGTACTTC | CASSSYSSLDRSKMYF
. | TRBD1 | TRBJ2-7 | TRBV28 | TGTGCCAGCAGTGTACAGGGGGTCTTAAGGTTGGGGGAGCAGTACTTC | CASSVQGVLRLGEQYF
. | . | TRBJ1-4 | TRBV27 | TGTGCCAGCAGTCTACAGGGAGCTAATGAAAAACTGTTTTTT | CASSLQGANEKLFF
. | . | TRBJ2-7 | TRBV9 | TGTGCCAGCAGCACCGACCTAGGCTACGAGCAGTACTTC | CASSTDLGYEQYF
. | . | TRBJ2-3 | TRBV5-4 | TGTGCCAGCAGCTTGGAGGGGGGGGATACGCAGTATTTT | CASSLEGGDTQYF
. | TRBD2 | TRBJ2-4 | TRBV9 | TGTGCCAGCAGCGTACTAGCGGGAGAAGGGGACATTCAGTACTTT | CASSVLAGEGDIQYF
. | TRBD2 | TRBJ2-1 | TRBV5-1 | TGCGCCAGCAGCTTGGGGACTAGCGGGCGGAACAATGAGCAGTTCTTC | CASSLGTSGRNNEQFF
once | TRBD1 | TRBJ2-2 | TRBV6-1 | TGTGCCAGCAGTGGACAGGGGCGTTACACCGGGGAGCTGTTTTTT | CASSGQGRYTGELFF
. | . | TRBJ1-1 | TRBV18 | TGTGCCAGCTCACCCCAGGGACATTTGAACACTGAAGCTTTCTTT | CASSPQGHLNTEAFF
. | . | TRBJ1-1 | TRBV19 | TGTGCCAGTAGTATCCCAAGCAAACAGGTGAACACTGAAGCTTTCTTT | CASSIPSKQVNTEAFF